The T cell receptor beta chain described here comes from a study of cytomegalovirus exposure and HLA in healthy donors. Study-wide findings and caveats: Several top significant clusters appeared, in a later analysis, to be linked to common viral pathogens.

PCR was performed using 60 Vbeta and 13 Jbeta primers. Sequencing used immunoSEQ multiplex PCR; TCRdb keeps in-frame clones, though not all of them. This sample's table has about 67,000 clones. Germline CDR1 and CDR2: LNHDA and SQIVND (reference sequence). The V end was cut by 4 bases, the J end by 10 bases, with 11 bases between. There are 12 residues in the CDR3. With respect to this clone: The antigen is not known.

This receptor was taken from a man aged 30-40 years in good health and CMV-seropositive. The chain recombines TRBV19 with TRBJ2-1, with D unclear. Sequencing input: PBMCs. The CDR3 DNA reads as TGTGCCAGTAGTAGCGCCCAAACCGAGCAGTTCTTC. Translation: CASSSAQTEQFF. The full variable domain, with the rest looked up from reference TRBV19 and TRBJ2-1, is DGGITQSPKYLFRKEGQNVTLSCEQNLNHDAMYWYRQDPGQGLRLIYYSQIVNDFQKGDIAEGYSVSREKKESFPLTVTSAQKNPTAFYLCASSSAQTEQFFGPGTRLTVL.